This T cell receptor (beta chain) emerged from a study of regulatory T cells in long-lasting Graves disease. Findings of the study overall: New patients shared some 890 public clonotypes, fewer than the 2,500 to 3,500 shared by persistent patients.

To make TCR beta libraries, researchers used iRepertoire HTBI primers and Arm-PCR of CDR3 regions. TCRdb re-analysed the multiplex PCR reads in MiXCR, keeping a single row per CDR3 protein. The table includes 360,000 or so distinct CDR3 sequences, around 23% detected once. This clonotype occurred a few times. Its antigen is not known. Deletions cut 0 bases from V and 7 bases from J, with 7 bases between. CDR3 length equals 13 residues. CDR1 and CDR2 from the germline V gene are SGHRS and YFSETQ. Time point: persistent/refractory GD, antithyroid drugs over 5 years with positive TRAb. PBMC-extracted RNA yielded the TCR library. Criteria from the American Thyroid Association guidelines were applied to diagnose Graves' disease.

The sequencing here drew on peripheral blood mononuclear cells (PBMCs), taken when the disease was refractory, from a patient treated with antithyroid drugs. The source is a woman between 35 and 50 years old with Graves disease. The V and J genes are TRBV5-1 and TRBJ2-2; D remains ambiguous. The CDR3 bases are TGCGCCAGCAGCTTGGTTCTCGGCGGGGAGCTGTTTTTT. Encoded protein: CASSLVLGGELFF.